Presented here are 15 T cell receptor beta chains from one specimen sequenced in a study of blood T cell repertoires in COVID-19. Profiled with immunoSEQ multiplex PCR; TCRdb holds only in-frame clones, not every one. The sample gives approximately 190,000 clones, approximately 90% of which show up once; roughly 5.6% is in the top ten. The sample comprised peripheral blood. The receptor set was obtained from a man aged 40-49 years with active or convalescent COVID-19.

This clone was recorded only once. CDR3 coding DNA: TGTGCCAGCAGTTCGACAGGGGACGATGGCTACACCTTC. It is translated as CASSSTGDDGYTF. This chain uses TRBV12-3 or TRBV12-4 with TRBJ1-2, with TRBD1 matching over 8 bases. This CDR3 is built from 13 residues. The V gene end was trimmed by 4 bases and the J gene end by 6 bases; junction bases not matched to a gene: 4.

The chain has TRBV10-3 and TRBJ1-5; D might be TRBD1 (6 bases). The CDR3 length is 13 residues. The germline V and J ends were trimmed by 2 bases and 5 bases, with 7 bases remaining between them. Per germline, CDR1 ENHRY and CDR2 SYGVKD. CDR3 DNA: TGTGCCATCAGTGAGGAGGGGGATCAGCCCCAGCATTTT. Translated, it gives CAISEEGDQPQHF.

For the CDR3, the DNA is TGTGCCACTCAATGGGACAGCCAAGAGACCCAGTACTTC. Protein product: CATQWDSQETQYF. This chain joins TRBV10-3 and TRBJ2-5, with TRBD1 matching over 7 bases. V shed 10 bases, J shed 1 base, and the junction held 6 bases outside the gene matches. Germline V gives CDR1 ENHRY, CDR2 SYGVKD. CDR3 length equals 13 residues.

The V call is TRBV29-1, the J call TRBJ2-5, with 8 bases identical to TRBD1. This CDR3 is built from 14 residues. The ends lost 5 bases at V and 2 bases at J; junction bases unmatched: 7. Germline lookup yields CDR1 SQVTM and CDR2 ANQGSEA. CDR3 residues: CSVFRDRGQETQYF. CDR3 DNA: TGCAGCGTTTTCCGTGACAGGGGTCAAGAGACCCAGTACTTC.

The chain has TRBV18 and TRBJ1-2; 7 nucleotides match TRBD1. Germline V CDR1 and CDR2: KGHSH, LQKENI. The CDR3 spans 18 residues. Trimming removed 3 bases from V and 7 bases from J; junction bases left unmatched: 20. This CDR3 reads CASSPLTIGQAGLGGYTF. In DNA form, the CDR3 reads TGTGCCAGCTCACCCCTAACCATTGGACAGGCAGGTTTGGGTGGCTACACCTTC.

The gene calls are TRBV5-5 and TRBJ2-3; weak D call: TRBD1 (5 bases). The V gene lost 1 base and the J gene lost 2 bases, with 8 bases spanning the gap. This CDR3 spans 14 amino acids. Germline CDR1 reads SGHKS; CDR2 reads YYEKEE (reference sequence). CDR3 in DNA: TGTGCCAGCAGCTTGACAGGCCTCACAGATACGCAGTATTTT. It encodes CASSLTGLTDTQYF.

J is TRBJ2-5 and V is TRBV5-1, with D possibly TRBD1 on 6 matching bases. The CDR3 runs to 15 residues. V lost 3 bases, J lost 5 bases, and 17 bases lay in between. The germline V gene encodes CDR1 SGHRS and CDR2 YFSETQ. As DNA, the CDR3 is TGCGCCAGCAGCTCCGAAAGGGGGTCATGGGAGACCCAGTACTTC. Translation gives CASSSERGSWETQYF.

CDR3: CASSLEDRLGNTIYF. As DNA, the CDR3 is TGTGCCAGCAGCTTAGAGGACAGGCTCGGAAACACCATATATTTT. The chain recombines TRBV25-1 with TRBJ1-3; 7 nucleotides agree with TRBD1. V lost 6 bases to trimming and J lost 4 bases; unmatched junction nucleotides: 9. This CDR3 has 15 residues. CDR1 is MGHDK and CDR2 is SYGVNS in the germline V gene.

The CDR3: CASSYSLNQPQHF. Written as DNA, the CDR3 is TGTGCCAGCAGTTACAGCTTGAATCAGCCCCAGCATTTT. The V and J genes are TRBV6-6 and TRBJ1-5; no clear D gene. V lost 2 bases and J 4 bases, leaving 6 bases between the germline ends. Looked up from germline, CDR1 is MNHNY and CDR2 is SVGAGI (reference sequence). The CDR3 extends over 13 amino acids.

V usage is TRBV7-2 and J usage is TRBJ1-1, with TRBD1 matching over 8 bases. CDR3 length: 18 residues. From germline, CDR1 is SGHTA and CDR2 FQGNSA. After removal of 5 bases from V and 4 bases from J, the junction contained 18 bases not matched to a gene. CDR3 loop: CASSRRQGMFGGSTEAFF. CDR3 coding DNA: TGTGCCAGCAGCCGGCGACAGGGGATGTTCGGGGGAAGCACTGAAGCTTTCTTT. The whole variable domain, remainder taken from reference TRBV7-2 and TRBJ1-1, is GAGVSQSPSNKVTEKGKDVELRCDPISGHTALYWYRQSLGQGLEFLIYFQGNSAPDKSGLPSDRFSAERTGGSVSTLTIQRTQQEDSAVYLCASSRRQGMFGGSTEAFFGQGTRLTVV.

In this sample, this clone turned up once. The chain joins TRBV6-2 or TRBV6-3 to TRBJ1-6; 7 nucleotides match TRBD1. Trimming removed 4 bases from V and 9 bases from J; junction bases left unmatched: 6. This CDR3 is 14 amino acids long. The germline V gene encodes CDR1 MNHEY and CDR2 SVGEGT. The CDR3 is CASSSRTGASPLHF. The CDR3 DNA is TGTGCCAGCAGTTCCCGGACAGGAGCTTCACCCCTCCACTTT.

This rearrangement joins TRBV28 to TRBJ1-5; perhaps TRBD1 as D (5 bases). CDR1 is MDHEN, CDR2 SYDVKM, per germline. The CDR3 covers 15 residues. Trimming pared 4 bases from V and 2 bases from J, leaving 12 bases between. The CDR3 spells CASSSPGKGNQPQHF. The DNA for the CDR3 is TGTGCCAGCAGTTCTCCAGGGAAGGGCAATCAGCCCCAGCATTTT. Together with reference TRBV28 and TRBJ1-5, the CDR3 gives the full variable domain: DVKVTQSSRYLVKRTGEKVFLECVQDMDHENMFWYRQDPGLGLRLIYFSYDVKMKEKGDIPEGYSVSREKKERFSLILESASTNQTSMYLCASSSPGKGNQPQHFGDGTRLSIL.

Of note for this clone: Additional DNA sequences in this sample encode the identical CDR3. This chain links TRBV3-1 (or the pseudogene TRBV3-2) with TRBJ1-1; the D is unclear. The CDR3 is 12 amino acids. The germline V and J ends were trimmed by 6 bases and 3 bases, with 8 bases remaining between them. Germline-derived CDR1 and CDR2 are LGHDT and YNNKEL (reference sequence). CDR3 in amino acids: CASSPRDTEAFF. The CDR3 region has the DNA TGTGCCAGCAGTCCCCGGGACACTGAAGCTTTCTTT.

This sequence joins TRBV6-5 and TRBJ2-7, with D maybe TRBD2 (6 bases). The CDR3 is 15 amino acids. Trimming took 0 bases from V and 4 from J, leaving 13 bases between them. CDR1 is MNHEY and CDR2 is SVGAGI in the germline V gene. The DNA for the CDR3 is TGTGCCAGCAGTTACTCTCCGGGAGAGAGGTACGAGCAGTACTTC. Its translation: CASSYSPGERYEQYF.

V usage is TRBV5-1 and J usage is TRBJ2-3; TRBD2 matches 14 bases. The V gene's germline CDR1 is SGHRS and CDR2 YFSETQ. Trimming removed 4 bases from V and 3 bases from J; junction bases left unmatched: 4. The length of the CDR3 is 16 residues. For the CDR3, the DNA is TGCGCCAGCAGCCGGTGGACTAGCGGGGGGACAGATACGCAGTATTTT. It encodes CASSRWTSGGTDTQYF. Combining the CDR3 with reference TRBV5-1 and TRBJ2-3 gives the whole variable domain KAGVTQTPRYLIKTRGQQVTLSCSPISGHRSVSWYQQTPGQGLQFLFEYFSETQRNKGNFPGRFSGRQFSNSRSEMNVSTLELGDSALYLCASSRWTSGGTDTQYFGPGTRLTVL.